These 15 T cell receptor beta chains were all obtained from the same sample, sequenced in a study of Graves' ophthalmopathy and Graves' hyperthyroidism. Transcripts of RNA were the source for amplifying TCR beta CDR3 regions. HTBI-primed RT-PCR formed the first round, and a multiplex PCR formed the second. TCRdb reprocessed the multiplex PCR reads via MiXCR and lists one record per CDR3 protein. The table lists a few hundred thousand distinct CDR3 sequences, over 15% of them singletons. Sequencing used peripheral blood. The source is a woman between 18 and 30 years old with stable Graves' hyperthyroidism.

This clonotype occurred many times. V usage is TRBV11-2 and J usage is TRBJ1-2, with 9 positions matching TRBD1. Germline values: CDR1 SGHAT, CDR2 FQNNGV. V shed 3 bases, J shed 8 bases, and the junction held 4 bases outside the gene matches. This CDR3 region has 13 residues. DNA of the CDR3: TGTGCCAGCAGCTTTTGGACAGGGGAAGGCTACACCTTC. Translation gives CASSFWTGEGYTF.

In its sample, this clonotype was seen many times. This chain connects TRBV9 to TRBJ2-7, with D unclear. V was clipped by 0 bases and J by 5 bases, with 12 bases between them. This CDR3 region has 14 residues. Germline CDR1 reads SGDLS; CDR2 reads YYNGEE. CDR3 sequence: CASSVAAVRDEQYF. Written as DNA, the CDR3 is TGTGCCAGCAGCGTAGCGGCGGTCCGGGACGAGCAGTACTTC.

This clonotype occurred a few times. The J gene is TRBJ2-1, the V gene TRBV11-2; 8 bases match TRBD2. Trimming took 10 bases from V and 8 from J; bases not matched to a gene: 13. The CDR3 is 14 amino acids. Germline-derived CDR1 and CDR2 are SGHAT and FQNNGV. The CDR3 sequence is CANQAGEYIHEQFF. In DNA form, the CDR3 reads TGTGCCAACCAAGCGGGGGAGTATATTCATGAGCAGTTCTTC.

This clonotype was observed many times. The chain has TRBV7-2 and TRBJ1-1, with a weak D call TRBD1 (5 bases). CDR1 SGHTA and CDR2 FQGNSA come from the germline V gene. Trimming cost V 5 bases and J 5 bases, with 18 bases left between them. The CDR3 consists of 15 residues. The CDR3 sequence is CASSKGTEVGTEAFF. CDR3 nucleotides: TGTGCCAGCAGCAAAGGGACCGAGGTAGGGACTGAAGCTTTCTTT.

This clonotype has at least ten counts. V gene TRBV7-2 combines with J gene TRBJ2-2, with a weak D call TRBD2 (5 bases). The germline V gene has CDR1 SGHTA and CDR2 FQGNSA. V dropped 5 bases and J dropped 2 bases, with 12 bases sitting between them. The CDR3 loop spans 15 amino acids. CDR3 in amino acids: CASSARGLNTGELFF. The CDR3 DNA reads TGTGCCAGCAGCGCCCGAGGGTTAAACACCGGGGAGCTGTTTTTT.

There are many counts of this clonotype. V and J are TRBV2 and TRBJ1-2, with 7 bases that match TRBD1. V lost 4 bases and J lost 4; bases outside the gene matches: 6. In germline, CDR1 is SNHLY, CDR2 FYNNEI. There are 14 residues in the CDR3. The CDR3 is CASSAGGLGYGYTF. CDR3 sequence (DNA): TGTGCCAGCAGTGCAGGGGGGCTTGGCTATGGCTACACCTTC.

This clonotype was seen at least ten times. The rearrangement links TRBV6-1 to TRBJ1-6; the match to TRBD1 covers 8 bases. Germline V gene lookup returns CDR1 MNHNS and CDR2 SASEGT. Trimming took 2 bases from V and 10 from J; bases not matched to a gene: 7. The CDR3 runs to 15 residues. The CDR3: CASSEWQGAWSPLHF. CDR3 sequence (DNA): TGTGCCAGCAGTGAATGGCAGGGGGCTTGGTCACCCCTCCACTTT.

This clonotype was seen many times. The gene calls are TRBV7-8 and TRBJ2-5; TRBD2 matches 12 bases. The CDR3 is 18 amino acids. Germline CDR1 reads SGHVS; CDR2 reads FQNEAQ. Trimming at V came to 4 bases and at J to 0 bases, leaving 9 bases not matched to a gene. The CDR3 here is CASSSLPLAGGYQETQYF. The CDR3, as DNA: TGTGCCAGCAGCTCCTTACCCCTAGCGGGGGGGTACCAAGAGACCCAGTACTTC.

This clonotype has at least ten counts. This rearrangement joins TRBV27 to TRBJ2-2, with 7 bases matching TRBD2. This CDR3 is built from 15 residues. J lost 4 bases, V lost 6 bases, and 8 bases had no gene match. Per germline, CDR1 MNHEY and CDR2 SMNVEV (reference sequence). CDR3 amino acids: CASRGFGEGTGELFF. Here the CDR3 DNA reads TGTGCCAGCAGGGGCTTTGGGGAGGGCACCGGGGAGCTGTTTTTT.

The sample holds many counts of this clonotype. J is TRBJ1-3 and V is TRBV12-3 or TRBV12-4; D remains ambiguous. The CDR3 spans 14 residues. V gave up 3 bases and J gave up 0 bases, with 6 bases separating them. The CDR3 protein is CASSFYSSGNTIYF. The CDR3 bases are TGTGCCAGCAGTTTTTACAGCTCTGGAAACACCATATATTTT.

V and J are TRBV12-5 and TRBJ1-2; a weak D match, TRBD1 (5 bases). This CDR3 region has 13 residues. Germline lookup yields CDR1 LGHNT and CDR2 FRNRAP. Trimming took off 5 bases at V and 6 bases at J, with 13 bases between the two ends. CDR3 nucleotide sequence: TGTGCTAGTGGTCCCTGGGGGGGTGATGGCTACACCTTC. It codes for CASGPWGGDGYTF. Together with reference TRBV12-5 and TRBJ1-2, the CDR3 gives the full variable domain: DARVTQTPRHKVTEMGQEVTMRCQPILGHNTVFWYRQTMMQGLELLAYFRNRAPLDDSGMPKDRFSAEMPDATLATLKIQPSEPRDSAVYFCASGPWGGDGYTFGSGTRLTVV.

This clonotype was counted at least ten times. The rearrangement uses TRBV4-1 and TRBJ1-5; the D is unclear. Trimming cost V 4 bases and J 2 bases, with 21 bases left between them. The germline V gene has CDR1 MGHRA and CDR2 YSYEKL. The CDR3 consists of 18 residues. CDR3 DNA sequence: TGCGCCAGCAGCCGACTAGTCACGATCACCTTACGCAATCAGCCCCAGCATTTT. Its translation: CASSRLVTITLRNQPQHF.

V gene TRBV20-1 combines with J gene TRBJ1-5; D uncertain. The CDR3 is 13 residues long. CDR1 and CDR2 (germline): DFQATT, SNEGSKA (reference sequence). Trimming removed 0 bases from V and 4 bases from J, with 7 bases in between. The CDR3 reads CSARDFGNQPQHF. CDR3 nucleotides: TGCAGTGCTAGAGATTTTGGGAATCAGCCCCAGCATTTT.

CDR3 nucleotide sequence: TGTGCCAGCAGCTTTAGTCGGACCGGGGAGCTGTTTTTT. Amino acid sequence: CASSFSRTGELFF. V and J are TRBV7-3 and TRBJ2-2; D not certain. CDR3 length: 13 amino acids. The V end lost 3 bases, the J end lost 5 bases, and 7 bases lay between the germline ends. Germline V gene sequence: CDR1 SGHTA, CDR2 FQGTGA. Drawing the rest from reference TRBV7-3 and TRBJ2-2, the complete variable domain is GAGVSQTPSNKVTEKGKYVELRCDPISGHTALYWYRQSLGQGPEFLIYFQGTGAADDSGLPNDRFFAVRPEGSVSTLKIQRTERGDSAVYLCASSFSRTGELFFGEGSRLTVL.

The rearrangement joins TRBV5-6 to TRBJ2-7; D is possibly TRBD1 or TRBD2 (6 bases each). Between the trimmed V and J ends, which lost 5 bases and 4 bases, there was a span of 16 bases. The CDR3 totals 14 residues. The germline gives CDR1 SGHDT, CDR2 YYEEEE. CDR3 residues: CASRGGFAQYEQYF. Written as DNA, the CDR3 is TGTGCCAGCAGGGGGGGCTTTGCTCAATACGAGCAGTACTTC.